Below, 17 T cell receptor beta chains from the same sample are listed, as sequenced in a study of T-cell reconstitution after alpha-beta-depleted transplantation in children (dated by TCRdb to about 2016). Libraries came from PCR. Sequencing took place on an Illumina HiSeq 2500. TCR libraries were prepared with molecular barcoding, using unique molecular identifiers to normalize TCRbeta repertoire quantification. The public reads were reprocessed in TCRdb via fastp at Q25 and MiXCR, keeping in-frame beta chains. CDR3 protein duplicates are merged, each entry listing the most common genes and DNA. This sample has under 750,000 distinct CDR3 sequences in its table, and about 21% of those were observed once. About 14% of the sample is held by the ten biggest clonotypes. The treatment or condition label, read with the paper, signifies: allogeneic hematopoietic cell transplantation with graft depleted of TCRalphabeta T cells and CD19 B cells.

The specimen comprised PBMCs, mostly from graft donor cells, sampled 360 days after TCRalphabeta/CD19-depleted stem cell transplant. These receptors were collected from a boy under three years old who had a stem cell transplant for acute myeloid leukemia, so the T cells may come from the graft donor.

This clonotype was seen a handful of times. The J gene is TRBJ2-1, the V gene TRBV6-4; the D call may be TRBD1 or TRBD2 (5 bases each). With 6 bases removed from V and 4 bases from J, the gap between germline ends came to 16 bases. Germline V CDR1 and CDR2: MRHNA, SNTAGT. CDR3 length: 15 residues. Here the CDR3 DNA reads TGTGCCAGCAGGAGGGACCACCACCCTTACAATGAGCAGTTCTTC. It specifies CASRRDHHPYNEQFF.

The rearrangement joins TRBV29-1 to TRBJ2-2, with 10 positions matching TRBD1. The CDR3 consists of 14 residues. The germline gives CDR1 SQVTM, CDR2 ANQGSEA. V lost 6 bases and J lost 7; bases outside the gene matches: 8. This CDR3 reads CSVVTGGDNGELFF. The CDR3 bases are TGCAGCGTGGTGACAGGGGGCGATAACGGGGAGCTGTTTTTT.

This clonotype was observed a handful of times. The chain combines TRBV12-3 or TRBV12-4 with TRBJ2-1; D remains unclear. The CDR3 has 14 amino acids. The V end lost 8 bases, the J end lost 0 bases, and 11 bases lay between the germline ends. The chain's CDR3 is CASATELSYNEQFF. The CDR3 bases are TGTGCCAGCGCCACAGAGCTCTCCTACAATGAGCAGTTCTTC.

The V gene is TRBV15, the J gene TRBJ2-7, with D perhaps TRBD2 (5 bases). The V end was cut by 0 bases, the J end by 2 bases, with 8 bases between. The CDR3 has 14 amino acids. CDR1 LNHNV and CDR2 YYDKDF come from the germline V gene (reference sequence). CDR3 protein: CATSRDEGTYEQYV. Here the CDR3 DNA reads TGTGCCACCAGCAGAGATGAGGGTACCTACGAGCAGTACGTC.

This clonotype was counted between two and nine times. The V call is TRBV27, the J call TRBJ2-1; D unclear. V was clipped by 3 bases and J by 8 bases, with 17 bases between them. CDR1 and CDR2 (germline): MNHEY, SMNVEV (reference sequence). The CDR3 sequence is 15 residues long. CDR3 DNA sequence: TGTGCCAGCAGTTTCACCGCACCATCCGTTGATGAGCAGTTCTTC. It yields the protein CASSFTAPSVDEQFF.

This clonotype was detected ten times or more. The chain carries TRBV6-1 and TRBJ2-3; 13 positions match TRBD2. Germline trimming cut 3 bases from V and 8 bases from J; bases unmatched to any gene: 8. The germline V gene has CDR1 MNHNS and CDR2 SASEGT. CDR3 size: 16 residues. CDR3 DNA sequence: TGTGCCAGCAGTGAGGGACTAGCGGGGACGTCGGCTACGCAGTATTTT. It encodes CASSEGLAGTSATQYF.

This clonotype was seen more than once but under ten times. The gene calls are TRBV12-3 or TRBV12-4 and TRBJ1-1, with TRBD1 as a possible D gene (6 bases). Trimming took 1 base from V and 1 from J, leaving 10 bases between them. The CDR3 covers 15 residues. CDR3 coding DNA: TGTGCCAGCAGTTTAGGGATACAGGGGAACACTGAAGCTTTCTTT. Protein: CASSLGIQGNTEAFF.

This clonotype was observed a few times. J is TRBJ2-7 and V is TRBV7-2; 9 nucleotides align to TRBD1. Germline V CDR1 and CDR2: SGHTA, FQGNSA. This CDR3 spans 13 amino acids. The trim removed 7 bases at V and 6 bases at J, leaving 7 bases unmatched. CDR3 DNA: TGTGCCAGCACGGGACAGGGCTTGGTCGAGCAGTACTTC. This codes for CASTGQGLVEQYF.

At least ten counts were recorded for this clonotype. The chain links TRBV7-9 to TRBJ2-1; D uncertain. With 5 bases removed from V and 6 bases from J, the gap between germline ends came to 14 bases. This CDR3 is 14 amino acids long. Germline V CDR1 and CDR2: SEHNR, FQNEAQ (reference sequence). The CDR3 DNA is TGTGCCAGCAGCGGACCCCTAGGCGGCAATGAGCAGTTCTTC. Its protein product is CASSGPLGGNEQFF.

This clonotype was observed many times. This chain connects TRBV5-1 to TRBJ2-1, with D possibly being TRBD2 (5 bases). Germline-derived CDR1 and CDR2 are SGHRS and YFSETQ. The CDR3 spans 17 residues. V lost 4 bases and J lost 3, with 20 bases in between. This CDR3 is CASSPLGSGFRYNEQFF. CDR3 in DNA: TGCGCCAGCAGCCCCTTAGGGAGCGGTTTTCGCTACAATGAGCAGTTCTTC.

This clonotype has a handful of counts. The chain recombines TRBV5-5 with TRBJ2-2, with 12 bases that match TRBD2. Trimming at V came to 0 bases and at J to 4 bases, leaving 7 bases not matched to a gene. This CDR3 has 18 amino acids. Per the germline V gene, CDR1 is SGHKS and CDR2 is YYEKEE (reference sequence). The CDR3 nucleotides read TGTGCCAGCAGCTTGGCCCCCCTAGCGGGGGGGCCCACCGGGGAGCTGTTTTTT. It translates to CASSLAPLAGGPTGELFF.

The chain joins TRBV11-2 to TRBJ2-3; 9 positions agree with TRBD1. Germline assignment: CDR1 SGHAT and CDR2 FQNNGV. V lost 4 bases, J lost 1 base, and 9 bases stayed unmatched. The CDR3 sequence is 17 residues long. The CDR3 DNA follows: TGTGCCAGCAGCTCAAGCTGGACAGGGGAAGGCACAGATACGCAGTATTTT. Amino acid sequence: CASSSSWTGEGTDTQYF.

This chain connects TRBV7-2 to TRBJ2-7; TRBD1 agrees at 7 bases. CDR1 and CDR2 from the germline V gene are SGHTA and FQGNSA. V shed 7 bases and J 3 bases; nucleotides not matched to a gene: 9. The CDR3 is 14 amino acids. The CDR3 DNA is TGTGCCAGCACCAAACCGGGACAGTACTACGAGCAGTACTTC. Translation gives CASTKPGQYYEQYF.

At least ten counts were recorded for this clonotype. CDR3 DNA: TGTGCCGCTCGGGGGCCCTATCAGCCCCAGCATTTT. This sequence encodes CAARGPYQPQHF. The chain has TRBV28 and TRBJ1-5; weak D call: TRBD1 (6 bases). This CDR3 has 12 residues. V gave up 11 bases and J gave up 5 bases, with 13 bases separating them. Germline CDR1 MDHEN, CDR2 SYDVKM.

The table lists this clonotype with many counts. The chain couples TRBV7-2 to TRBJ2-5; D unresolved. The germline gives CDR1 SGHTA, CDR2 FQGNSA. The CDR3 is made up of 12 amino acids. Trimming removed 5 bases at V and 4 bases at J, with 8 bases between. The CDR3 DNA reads TGTGCCAGCAGCCCAGTTACAGAGACCCAGTACTTC. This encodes CASSPVTETQYF. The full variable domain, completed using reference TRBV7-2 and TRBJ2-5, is GAGVSQSPSNKVTEKGKDVELRCDPISGHTALYWYRQSLGQGLEFLIYFQGNSAPDKSGLPSDRFSAERTGGSVSTLTIQRTQQEDSAVYLCASSPVTETQYFGPGTRLLVL.

CDR3: CSARGGGLTGELFF. CDR3 nucleotides: TGCAGTGCTAGGGGCGGGGGGCTCACCGGGGAGCTGTTTTTT. This chain links TRBV20-1 with TRBJ2-2; TRBD2 matches at 8 bases. The V gene's germline CDR1 is DFQATT and CDR2 SNEGSKA (reference sequence). The CDR3 is 14 residues long. The V gene end was trimmed by 3 bases and the J gene end by 4 bases; junction bases not matched to a gene: 4.

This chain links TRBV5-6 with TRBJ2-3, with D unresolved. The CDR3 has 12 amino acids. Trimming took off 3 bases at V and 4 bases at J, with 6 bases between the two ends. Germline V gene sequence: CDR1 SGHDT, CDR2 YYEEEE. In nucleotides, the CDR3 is TGTGCCAGCAGCTATATAGCAGATACGCAGTATTTT. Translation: CASSYIADTQYF. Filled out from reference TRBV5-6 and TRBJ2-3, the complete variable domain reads DAGVTQSPTHLIKTRGQQVTLRCSPKSGHDTVSWYQQALGQGPQFIFQYYEEEERQRGNFPDRFSGHQFPNYSSELNVNALLLGDSALYLCASSYIADTQYFGPGTRLTVL.